This TCR beta chain appears in the sequencing data of a study of blood T cell repertoires in COVID-19. Study details: Collection of acute and convalescent COVID-19 samples took place in the United States, Italy and Spain. Sources were T cells, B-cell-depleted T cells, or PBMCs; the material itself was cDNA or gDNA.

Unmatched junction bases numbered 9, after V lost 6 bases and J lost 9 bases. CDR1 and CDR2 (germline): KGHDR, SFDVKD. This CDR3 contains 13 residues. TCRdb's copy holds only in-frame clones and misses some; the assay was immunoSEQ multiplex PCR. The profile shows 200,000 to 250,000 clones, around nine tenths of them singletons. The receptor was derived from an older woman who had recovered from COVID-19. Material: peripheral blood. The rearrangement links TRBV24-1 to TRBJ1-1, with 7 bases aligning to TRBD1. CDR3 in amino acids: CATSTPGGDKAFF. CDR3 nucleotides: TGTGCCACCAGTACCCCAGGGGGTGATAAAGCTTTCTTT.